This entry lists 20 T cell receptor beta chains sequenced from one sample in a study of blood T cells in healthy people across ages. A sample-barcoded 5' primer and a J-beta primer mix were used in a second PCR of roughly 7 to 11 cycles. In TCRdb, the 5' RACE reads were re-called with MiXCR into one record per CDR3 protein. The table has about 1.5 million distinct CDR3 sequences, about 40% seen once. Sequencing input: blood. Receptors were obtained from a young woman in good health.

This clonotype was counted a few times. The rearrangement links TRBV4-2 to TRBJ2-1; the match to TRBD2 covers 8 bases. CDR3 length: 17 residues. Germline CDR1 reads LGHNA; CDR2 reads YNFKEQ. The J segment lost 1 base and the V segment lost 2 bases, leaving 7 bases of the junction unmatched. The CDR3 sequence: CASSQPVLAESYNEQFF. CDR3 DNA sequence: TGTGCCAGCAGCCAACCCGTACTAGCGGAATCCTACAATGAGCAGTTCTTC.

This clonotype was recorded a few times. The chain couples TRBV27 to TRBJ2-1; 11 bases are shared with TRBD2. The CDR3 totals 16 residues. V gave up 3 bases and J gave up 6 bases; unmatched junction bases: 7. From germline, CDR1 is MNHEY and CDR2 SMNVEV (reference sequence). For the CDR3, the DNA is TGTGCCAGCAGTTTGCTAGGACTAGCGGGTGGCAATGAGCAGTTCTTC. Translating it yields CASSLLGLAGGNEQFF.

A remark on this clonotype: One end of the junction varies from germline; a read error may be responsible. The chain links TRBV6-2 or TRBV6-3 to TRBJ1-2; possible D gene TRBD1, 5 bases. Germline lookup yields CDR1 MNHEY and CDR2 SVGEGT. This CDR3 has 15 amino acids. CDR3 loop: CASSYLGTGGSGYTF. In DNA form, the CDR3 reads TGTGCCAGTAGTTACCTTGGGACTGGGGGATCTGGCTACACCTTC.

The chain joins TRBV11-2 to TRBJ2-3, with TRBD1 identical over 7 bases. The V gene's germline CDR1 is SGHAT and CDR2 FQNNGV. The CDR3 has 15 amino acids. J gave up 3 bases and V 5 bases, and 8 bases lay outside the gene matches. The CDR3 nucleotides are TGTGCCAGCAGCCGTAACCCGGGACAGACAGATACGCAGTATTTT. Encoded protein: CASSRNPGQTDTQYF.

This rearrangement joins TRBV29-1 to TRBJ1-2; TRBD1 might be the D (6 bases). In germline, CDR1 is SQVTM, CDR2 ANQGSEA. Trimming removed 7 bases from V and 3 bases from J, with 15 bases in between. The CDR3 has 13 amino acids. Written as DNA, the CDR3 is TGCAGCGCCCTACCGACAGGCTACTATGGCTACACCTTC. Amino acids: CSALPTGYYGYTF.

This chain connects TRBV3-1 to TRBJ2-1; 9 positions match TRBD2. The DNA end lines up better with TRBJ2-7; the J call may be wrong. This CDR3 is 15 amino acids long. Germline V lookup: CDR1 LGHDT, CDR2 YNNKEL (reference sequence). CDR3 DNA sequence: TGTGCCAGCAGCCACACTAGCGGGTGGAACAATGAGCAGTACTTC. Translated: CASSHTSGWNNEQYF.

This clonotype has just a few counts. The genes are TRBV7-2 and TRBJ2-5, with D perhaps matching TRBD1 (5 bases). The CDR3 is 13 amino acids. Germline V CDR1 and CDR2: SGHTA, FQGNSA. With 1 base removed from V and 5 bases from J, the gap between germline ends came to 8 bases. The CDR3: CASSLVGVETQYF. CDR3 DNA: TGTGCCAGCAGCTTAGTAGGGGTGGAGACCCAGTACTTC.

This clonotype was detected only a few times. V gene TRBV5-5 combines with J gene TRBJ2-3, with D uncertain. The CDR3 contains 16 residues. V was pared by 1 base and J by 3 bases, with 15 bases between. In germline, CDR1 is SGHKS, CDR2 YYEKEE (reference sequence). In DNA form, the CDR3 reads TGTGCCAGCAGCTTGAGACCCGAATGGGGTACAGATACGCAGTATTTT. This codes for CASSLRPEWGTDTQYF.

The gene calls are TRBV7-9 and TRBJ2-3, with 7 positions matching TRBD2. The CDR3 runs to 15 residues. V shed 4 bases, J shed 2 bases, and the junction held 6 bases outside the gene matches. CDR1 is SEHNR and CDR2 is FQNEAQ in the germline V gene (reference sequence). The CDR3 loop is CASSSREAVTDTQYF. In nucleotides, the CDR3 is TGTGCCAGCAGCTCCCGGGAGGCAGTCACAGATACGCAGTATTTT.

V and J are TRBV7-2 and TRBJ2-7, with 9 bases that match TRBD2. Germline lookup yields CDR1 SGHTA and CDR2 FQGNSA. The V segment lost 4 bases and the J segment 5 bases; nucleotides outside the gene matches: 9. The CDR3 spans 15 residues. CDR3 in amino acids: CASSSGSGRIHEQYF. CDR3 in DNA: TGTGCCAGCAGCTCAGGCAGCGGGAGGATCCACGAGCAGTACTTC.

This clonotype was counted many times. The chain carries TRBV12-3 or TRBV12-4 and TRBJ2-5; D is undetermined. The CDR3 sequence is 13 residues long. The germline V and J ends were trimmed by 2 bases and 0 bases, with 4 bases remaining between them. The CDR3 is CASSLKYQETQYF. The CDR3 DNA sequence: TGTGCCAGCAGTTTAAAGTACCAAGAGACCCAGTACTTC.

This clonotype was observed a few times. The rearrangement links TRBV12-3 or TRBV12-4 to TRBJ2-7; TRBD2 agrees at 8 bases. V lost 8 bases and J lost 0; bases outside the gene matches: 12. The CDR3 runs to 16 residues. CDR3 bases: TGTGCCAGCGGGGGTTCGAGTAGCGGGACCTCCTACGAGCAGTACTTC. Its translation: CASGGSSSGTSYEQYF.

This sequence joins TRBV10-3 and TRBJ2-7, with TRBD2 matching 9 bases. Germline CDR1 and CDR2: ENHRY and SYGVKD. This CDR3 has 16 amino acids. Trimming took 1 base from V and 6 from J; bases not matched to a gene: 10. The CDR3 DNA reads as TGTGCCATCAGTGAGTGGGTAGCGGGGGACTCGGCCGAGCAGTACTTC. This encodes CAISEWVAGDSAEQYF.

The chain recombines TRBV6-5 with TRBJ2-5, with D perhaps matching TRBD1 (6 bases). Germline V gives CDR1 MNHEY, CDR2 SVGAGI. V gave up 8 bases and J gave up 5 bases, with 18 bases separating them. The CDR3 consists of 14 residues. CDR3 residues: CASLRQGKRETQYF. The CDR3 nucleotides are TGTGCCAGCCTCCGGCAGGGGAAGAGGGAGACCCAGTACTTC.

The rearrangement joins TRBV7-9 to TRBJ1-6; no reliable D call. The CDR3 runs to 15 residues. V gave up 6 bases and J gave up 6 bases, with 15 bases separating them. CDR1 is SEHNR, CDR2 FQNEAQ, per germline (reference sequence). CDR3 DNA: TGTGCCAGCAGTTATGATAGGGCTACTAATTCACCCCTCCACTTT. Translation gives CASSYDRATNSPLHF.

On this clonotype: At one of its ends the junction is not consistent with the germline gene, which may arise from a read error. The chain employs TRBV7-9 and TRBJ1-4; D is uncertain. The germline CDR1 and CDR2 sequences are SEHNR and FQNEAQ (reference sequence). CDR3 length: 16 amino acids. The CDR3 DNA reads TGTGCCAGCAGCTTAAGGAGCACGGCAACTAGTGAAAAACTGTTTTTT. It yields the protein CASSLRSTATSEKLFF.

This clonotype was seen a handful of times. V usage is TRBV24-1 and J usage is TRBJ1-2; TRBD1 matches at 8 bases. This CDR3 spans 16 amino acids. Germline CDR1 and CDR2: KGHDR and SFDVKD. The V segment lost 4 bases and the J segment 4 bases; nucleotides outside the gene matches: 10. The CDR3 DNA reads as TGTGCCACCAGTGACCCCGAGGACAGGGCATTCTATGGCTACACCTTC. It codes for CATSDPEDRAFYGYTF.

The CDR3 loop is CASSTLAGFTDTQYF. In DNA form, the CDR3 reads TGTGCCAGCAGCACGCTAGCGGGATTTACAGATACGCAGTATTTT. V is TRBV7-2 and J is TRBJ2-3, with 9 positions matching TRBD2. With 5 bases clipped from V and 3 bases from J, the junction kept 6 bases outside the gene matches. The CDR3 extends over 15 amino acids. Germline CDR1 is SGHTA and CDR2 is FQGNSA.

With respect to this clonotype: This may arise from a read error, as a much more abundant clone is one base away. The rearrangement uses TRBV29-1 and TRBJ2-7; D is possibly TRBD1 (7 bases). The germline V and J ends were trimmed by 6 bases and 0 bases, with 15 bases remaining between them. Germline CDR1 SQVTM, CDR2 ANQGSEA. CDR3 length: 14 amino acids. As DNA, the CDR3 is TGCAGCGTCGTATGGCAGGGGGGCTCCTACGAGCAGTACTTC. It specifies CSVVWQGGSYEQYF.

This clonotype was observed a few times. V gene TRBV25-1 combines with J gene TRBJ1-5; D is unclear. Germline V gene sequence: CDR1 MGHDK, CDR2 SYGVNS. The CDR3 sequence is 13 residues long. Trimming pared 5 bases from V and 8 bases from J, leaving 13 bases between. CDR3 bases: TGTGCCAGCAGTACGGGCAGAACGAAGCCCCAGCATTTT. Translated: CASSTGRTKPQHF.